This is a list of T cell receptor beta chains from one sample in a study of T cell changes during pregnancy in multiple sclerosis. Only in-frame clones appear in the TCRdb table, and some are missing; sequencing was by immunoSEQ multiplex PCR. The sample has about 87,000 clones, 93% seen once; the top ten hold less than 1.5%. The sample in question was peripheral blood, obtained in the third trimester of pregnancy. The receptors derive from a female donor in good health, enrolled as a control in a pregnancy study. The CDR3 runs from the conserved cysteine through the conserved F or W. A D gene is named only where the DNA matches it firmly. Clone size is shown for a subset of rows, as once, few, many or a class of expanded clone.

size: .
V: TRBV2
D: .
J: TRBJ1-2
CDR3: CASRGHIYGYTF
DNA: TGTGCCAGCAGGGGACATATCTATGGCTACACCTTC

size: .
V: TRBV13
D: TRBD2
J: TRBJ2-1
CDR3: CASSFAGDAYNEQFF
DNA: TGTGCCAGCAGTTTTGCGGGAGACGCCTACAATGAGCAGTTCTTC

size: .
V: TRBV27
D: .
J: TRBJ2-1
CDR3: CASSPWADMTYNEQFF
DNA: TGTGCCAGCAGTCCATGGGCGGACATGACCTACAATGAGCAGTTCTTC

size: .
V: TRBV19
D: .
J: TRBJ2-7
CDR3: CASSIGESYEQYF
DNA: TGTGCCAGTAGTATTGGAGAATCCTACGAGCAGTACTTC

size: .
V: TRBV6-1
D: .
J: TRBJ2-3
CDR3: CASSEIGGDTQYF
DNA: TGTGCCAGCAGTGAAATAGGCGGGGATACGCAGTATTTT

size: .
V: TRBV5-1
D: TRBD2
J: TRBJ2-5
CDR3: CASSLGLAGAQETQYF
DNA: TGCGCCAGCAGCTTGGGGCTAGCGGGGGCACAAGAGACCCAGTACTTC

size: .
V: TRBV5-1
D: TRBD2
J: TRBJ2-5
CDR3: CASTITGGLALQETQYF
DNA: TGCGCCAGCACCATCACGGGGGGACTAGCGTTACAAGAGACCCAGTACTTC

size: .
V: TRBV7-2
D: .
J: TRBJ1-5
CDR3: CASSSGTGQPQHF
DNA: TGTGCCAGCAGCTCCGGGACTGGACAGCCCCAGCATTTT

size: .
V: TRBV18
D: .
J: TRBJ2-7
CDR3: CASSLGLVSYEQYF
DNA: TGTGCCAGCTCACTGGGGCTAGTTTCTTACGAGCAGTACTTC

size: .
V: TRBV27
D: .
J: TRBJ2-1
CDR3: CASSPGRLNEQFF
DNA: TGTGCCAGCAGTCCCGGGAGACTCAATGAGCAGTTCTTC

size: once
V: TRBV19
D: .
J: TRBJ1-5
CDR3: CASENRGSNQPQHF
DNA: TGTGCCAGTGAGAATCGGGGTAGCAATCAGCCCCAGCATTTT

size: .
V: TRBV5-1
D: TRBD1
J: TRBJ1-4
CDR3: CASSLAQGGEKLFF
DNA: TGCGCCAGCAGCTTGGCCCAGGGGGGTGAAAAACTGTTTTTT

size: .
V: TRBV28
D: TRBD1
J: TRBJ1-1
CDR3: CASSQFTGGTEAFF
DNA: TGTGCCAGCAGTCAATTTACAGGGGGTACTGAAGCTTTCTTT

size: few
V: TRBV2
D: .
J: TRBJ1-1
CDR3: CASQGGTEAFF
DNA: TGTGCCAGTCAGGGAGGGACTGAAGCTTTCTTT

size: few
V: TRBV6-1
D: .
J: TRBJ2-7
CDR3: CATLQGPYEQYF
DNA: TGTGCCACCCTACAGGGACCCTACGAGCAGTACTTC

size: .
V: TRBV30
D: TRBD1
J: TRBJ1-5
CDR3: CAWSARDRGREQPQHF
DNA: TGTGCCTGGAGTGCCCGGGACAGGGGGAGAGAACAGCCCCAGCATTTT

size: .
V: TRBV9
D: TRBD1
J: TRBJ1-1
CDR3: CASSARQGARSTEAFF
DNA: TGTGCCAGCAGCGCTCGACAGGGGGCGCGGAGCACTGAAGCTTTCTTT

size: .
V: TRBV2
D: .
J: TRBJ1-5
CDR3: CASRGLGGAKQPQHF
DNA: TGTGCCAGCAGAGGCCTGGGGGGGGCTAAACAGCCCCAGCATTTT

size: .
V: TRBV27
D: TRBD2
J: TRBJ2-2
CDR3: CASSAGLNTGELFF
DNA: TGTGCCAGCAGTGCGGGACTAAACACCGGGGAGCTGTTTTTT

size: .
V: TRBV6-5
D: .
J: TRBJ2-7
CDR3: CASSYDRRSSYEQYF
DNA: TGTGCCAGCAGTTACGACAGGAGAAGCTCCTACGAGCAGTACTTC

size: .
V: TRBV5-6
D: .
J: TRBJ1-1
CDR3: CASSLDLTVNTEAFF
DNA: TGTGCCAGCAGCTTGGATCTGACAGTGAACACTGAAGCTTTCTTT